This T cell receptor (beta chain) was profiled in a study of cytomegalovirus exposure and HLA in healthy donors. PCR was performed using 60 Vbeta and 13 Jbeta primers. Here immunoSEQ multiplex PCR was the method, and the copy in TCRdb shows in-frame clones only, minus some. The table includes 130,000 or so clones, roughly 78% detected once. Germline V lookup: CDR1 MNHNY, CDR2 SVGAGI (reference sequence). The V gene end was trimmed by 5 bases and the J gene end by 6 bases; junction bases not matched to a gene: 4. The CDR3 sequence is 13 residues long. This clone was found a few times. The receptor's source is a man in his late teens or twenties in good health and CMV-seropositive. The V call is TRBV6-6, the J call TRBJ1-1; 9 bases line up with TRBD1. Material: PBMCs. CDR3 sequence: CASSPGQGSEAFF. The CDR3 bases are TGTGCCAGCAGTCCCGGACAGGGGTCTGAAGCTTTCTTT.